This T cell receptor beta chain was recorded in a study of T cell changes during pregnancy in multiple sclerosis. Germline V gene lookup returns CDR1 KGHSH and CDR2 LQKENI. This CDR3 has 16 residues. The trim removed 8 bases at V and 4 bases at J, leaving 10 bases unmatched. This clone was seen more than once but under ten times. Method: immunoSEQ multiplex PCR; TCRdb's copy keeps in-frame clones and lacks some. Counted here are about 57,000 clones, 90% to 95% occurring once; the ten biggest clones make up roughly 0.37%. This receptor was obtained from a female donor with multiple sclerosis, enrolled in a pregnancy study. V gene TRBV18 combines with J gene TRBJ2-7; 14 bases line up with TRBD2. The sample was CD4+ T cells from peripheral blood mononuclear cells, taken before pregnancy. The CDR3 reads CASRPRGTSGSYEQYF. Written as DNA, the CDR3 is TGTGCCAGCCGCCCCCGTGGGACTAGCGGGAGTTACGAGCAGTACTTC.